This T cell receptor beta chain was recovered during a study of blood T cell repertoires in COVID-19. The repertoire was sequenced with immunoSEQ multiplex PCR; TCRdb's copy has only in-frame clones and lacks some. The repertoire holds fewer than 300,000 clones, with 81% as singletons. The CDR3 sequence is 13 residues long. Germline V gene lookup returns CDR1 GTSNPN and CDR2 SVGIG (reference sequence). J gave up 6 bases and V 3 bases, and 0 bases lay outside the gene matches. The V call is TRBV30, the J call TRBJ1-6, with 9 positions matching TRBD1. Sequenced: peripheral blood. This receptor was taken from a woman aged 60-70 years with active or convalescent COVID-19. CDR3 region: CAWRGQGNSPLHF. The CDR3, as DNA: TGTGCCTGGAGGGGACAGGGTAATTCACCCCTCCACTTT.